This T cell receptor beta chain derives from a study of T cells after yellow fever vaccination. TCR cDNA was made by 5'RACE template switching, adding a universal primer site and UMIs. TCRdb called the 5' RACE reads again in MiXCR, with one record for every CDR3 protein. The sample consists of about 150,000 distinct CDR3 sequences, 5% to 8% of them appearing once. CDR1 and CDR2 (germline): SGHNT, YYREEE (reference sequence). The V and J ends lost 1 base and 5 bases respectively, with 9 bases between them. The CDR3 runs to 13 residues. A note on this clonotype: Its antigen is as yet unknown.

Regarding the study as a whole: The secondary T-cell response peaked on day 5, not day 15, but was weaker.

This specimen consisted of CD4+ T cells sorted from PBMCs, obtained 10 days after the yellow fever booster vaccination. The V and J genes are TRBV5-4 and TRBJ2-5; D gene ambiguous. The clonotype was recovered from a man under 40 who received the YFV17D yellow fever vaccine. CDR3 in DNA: TGTGCCAGCAGCTTGTCTCTCGACGAGACCCAGTACTTC. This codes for CASSLSLDETQYF.